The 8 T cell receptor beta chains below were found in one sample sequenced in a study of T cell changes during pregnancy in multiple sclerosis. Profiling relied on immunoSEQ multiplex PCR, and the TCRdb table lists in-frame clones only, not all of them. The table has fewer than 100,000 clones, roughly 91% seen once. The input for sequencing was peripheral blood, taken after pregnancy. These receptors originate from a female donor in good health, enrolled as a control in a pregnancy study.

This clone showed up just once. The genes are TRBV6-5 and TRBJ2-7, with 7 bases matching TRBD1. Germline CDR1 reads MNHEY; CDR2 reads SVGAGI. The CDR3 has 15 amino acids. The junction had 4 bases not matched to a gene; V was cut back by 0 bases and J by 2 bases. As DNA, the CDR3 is TGTGCCAGCAGTTACTCGGCAGGGGGACCCTACGAGCAGTACTTC. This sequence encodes CASSYSAGGPYEQYF.

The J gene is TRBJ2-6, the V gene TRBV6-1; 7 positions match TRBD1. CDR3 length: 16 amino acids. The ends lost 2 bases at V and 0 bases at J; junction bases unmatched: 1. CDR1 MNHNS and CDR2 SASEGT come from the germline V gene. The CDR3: CASSERDSSGANVLTF. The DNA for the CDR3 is TGTGCCAGCAGTGAAAGGGACAGCTCTGGGGCCAACGTCCTGACTTTC.

CDR3 sequence (DNA): TGTGCCAGCAGCCCGGCGGGCGGCCGAATCGAAGCTTTCTTT. It codes for CASSPAGGRIEAFF. V and J are TRBV7-8 and TRBJ1-1; D gene ambiguous. This CDR3 contains 14 residues. V dropped 5 bases and J dropped 8 bases, with 18 bases sitting between them. CDR1 SGHVS and CDR2 FQNEAQ come from the germline V gene.

The CDR3 sequence is CASSQIGQGLYEQYF. The CDR3 DNA reads TGCGCCAGCAGCCAGATCGGACAGGGCCTTTACGAGCAGTACTTC. The chain couples TRBV4-3 to TRBJ2-7; 8 bases map to TRBD1. V lost 3 bases and J lost 4; bases outside the gene matches: 8. Germline CDR1 is LGHNA and CDR2 is YSLEER. CDR3 size: 15 residues.

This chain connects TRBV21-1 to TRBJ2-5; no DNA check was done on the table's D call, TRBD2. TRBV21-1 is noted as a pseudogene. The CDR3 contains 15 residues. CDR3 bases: TGTGCCAGCAGCAAACAGACTAGCGGGCAAGAGACCCAGTACTTC. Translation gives CASSKQTSGQETQYF.

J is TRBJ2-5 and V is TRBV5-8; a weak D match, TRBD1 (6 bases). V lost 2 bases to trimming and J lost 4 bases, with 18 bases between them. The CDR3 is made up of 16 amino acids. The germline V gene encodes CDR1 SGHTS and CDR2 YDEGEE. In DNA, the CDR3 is TGTGCCAGCAGCTTTACAGGGATTTGGGCGTCAGAGACCCAGTACTTC. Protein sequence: CASSFTGIWASETQYF.

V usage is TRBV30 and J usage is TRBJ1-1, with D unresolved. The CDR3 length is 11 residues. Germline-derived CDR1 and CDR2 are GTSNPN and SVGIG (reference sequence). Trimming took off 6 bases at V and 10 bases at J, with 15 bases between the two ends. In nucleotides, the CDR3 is TGTGCCTGTAGAAATACTCGGGGAGCTTTCTTT. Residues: CACRNTRGAFF.

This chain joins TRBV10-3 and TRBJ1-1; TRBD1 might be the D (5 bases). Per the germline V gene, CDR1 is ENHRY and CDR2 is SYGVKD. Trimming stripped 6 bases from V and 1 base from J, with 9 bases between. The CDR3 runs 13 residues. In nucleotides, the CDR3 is TGTGCCATCAGGCCGACAGCGAACACTGAAGCTTTCTTT. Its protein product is CAIRPTANTEAFF.